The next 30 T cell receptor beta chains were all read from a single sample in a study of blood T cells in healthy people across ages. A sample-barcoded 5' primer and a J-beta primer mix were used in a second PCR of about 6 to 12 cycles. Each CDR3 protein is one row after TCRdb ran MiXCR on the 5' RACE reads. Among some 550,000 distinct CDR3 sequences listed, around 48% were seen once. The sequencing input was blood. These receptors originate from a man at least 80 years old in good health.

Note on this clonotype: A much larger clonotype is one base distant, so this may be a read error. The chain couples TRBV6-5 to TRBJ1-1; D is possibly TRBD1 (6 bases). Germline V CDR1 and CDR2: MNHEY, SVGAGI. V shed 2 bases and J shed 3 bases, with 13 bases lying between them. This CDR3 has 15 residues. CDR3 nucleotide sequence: TGTGCCAGCAGTTACGGAGAGGGGGTGCACACTGAAGCTTTCTTT. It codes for CASSYGEGVHTEAFF.

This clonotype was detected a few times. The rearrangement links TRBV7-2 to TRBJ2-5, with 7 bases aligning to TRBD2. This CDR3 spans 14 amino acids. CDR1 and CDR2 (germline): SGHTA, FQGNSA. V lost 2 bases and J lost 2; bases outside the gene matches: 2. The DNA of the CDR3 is TGTGCCAGCAGCTTACCTAGCGGTCAAGAGACCCAGTACTTC. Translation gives CASSLPSGQETQYF.

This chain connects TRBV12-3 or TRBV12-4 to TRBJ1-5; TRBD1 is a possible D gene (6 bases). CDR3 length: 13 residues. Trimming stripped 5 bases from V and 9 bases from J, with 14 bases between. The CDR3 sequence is CASSLTQGPPQHF. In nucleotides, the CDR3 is TGTGCCAGCAGTCTAACTCAGGGGCCGCCCCAGCATTTT.

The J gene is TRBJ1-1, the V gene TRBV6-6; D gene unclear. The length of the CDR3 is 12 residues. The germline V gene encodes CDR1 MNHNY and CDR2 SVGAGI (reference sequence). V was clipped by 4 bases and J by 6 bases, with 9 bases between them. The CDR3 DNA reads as TGTGCCAGCAGTTGCCCCCGGGCTGAAGCTTTCTTT. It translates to CASSCPRAEAFF.

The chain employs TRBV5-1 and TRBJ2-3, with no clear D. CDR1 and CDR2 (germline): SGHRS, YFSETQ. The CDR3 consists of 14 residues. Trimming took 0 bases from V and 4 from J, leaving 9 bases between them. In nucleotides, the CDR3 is TGCGCCAGCAGCTTGGCCCCAAGCTCAGATACGCAGTATTTT. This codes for CASSLAPSSDTQYF.

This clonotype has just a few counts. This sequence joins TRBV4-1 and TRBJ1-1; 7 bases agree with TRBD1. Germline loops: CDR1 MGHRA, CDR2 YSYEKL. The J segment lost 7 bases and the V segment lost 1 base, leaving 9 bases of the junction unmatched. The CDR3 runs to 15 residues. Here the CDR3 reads CASSQGGQAAFEAFF. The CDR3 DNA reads TGCGCCAGCAGCCAAGGTGGACAGGCAGCTTTTGAAGCTTTCTTT.

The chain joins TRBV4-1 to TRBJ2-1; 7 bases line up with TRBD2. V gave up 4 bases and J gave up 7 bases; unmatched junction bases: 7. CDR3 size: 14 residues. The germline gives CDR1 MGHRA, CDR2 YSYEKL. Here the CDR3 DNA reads TGCGCCAGCAGCCGATATCGGGGGGAGAATGAGCAGTTCTTC. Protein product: CASSRYRGENEQFF.

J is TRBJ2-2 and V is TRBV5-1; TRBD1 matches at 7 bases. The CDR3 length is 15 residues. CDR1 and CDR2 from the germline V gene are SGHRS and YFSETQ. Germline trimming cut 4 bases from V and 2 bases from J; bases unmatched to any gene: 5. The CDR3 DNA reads TGCGCCAGCAGCCCCGGGACAGTTAACACCGGGGAGCTGTTTTTT. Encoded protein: CASSPGTVNTGELFF.

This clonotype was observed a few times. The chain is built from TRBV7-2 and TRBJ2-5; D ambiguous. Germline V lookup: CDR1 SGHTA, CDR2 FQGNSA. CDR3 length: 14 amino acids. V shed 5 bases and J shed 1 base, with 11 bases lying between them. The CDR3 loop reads CASSRPQAQETQYF. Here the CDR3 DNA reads TGTGCCAGCAGCCGTCCCCAGGCCCAAGAGACCCAGTACTTC.

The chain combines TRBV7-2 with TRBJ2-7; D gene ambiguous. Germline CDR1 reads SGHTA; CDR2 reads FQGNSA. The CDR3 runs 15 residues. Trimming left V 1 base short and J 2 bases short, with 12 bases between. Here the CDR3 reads CASSLVGIPTYEQYF. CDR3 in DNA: TGTGCCAGCAGCTTAGTAGGGATCCCCACCTACGAGCAGTACTTC. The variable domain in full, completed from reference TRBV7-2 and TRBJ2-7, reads GAGVSQSPSNKVTEKGKDVELRCDPISGHTALYWYRQSLGQGLEFLIYFQGNSAPDKSGLPSDRFSAERTGGSVSTLTIQRTQQEDSAVYLCASSLVGIPTYEQYFGPGTRLTVT.

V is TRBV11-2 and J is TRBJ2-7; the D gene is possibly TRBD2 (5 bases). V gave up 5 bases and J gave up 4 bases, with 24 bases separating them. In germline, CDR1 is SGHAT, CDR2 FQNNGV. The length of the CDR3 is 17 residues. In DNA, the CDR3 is TGTGCCAGCAGCATCAGCGGCGATCTAGGTTCACTATACGAGCAGTACTTC. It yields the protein CASSISGDLGSLYEQYF.

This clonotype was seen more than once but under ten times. This CDR3 is CSVLEGGPEQFF. The CDR3 coding sequence is TGCAGCGTCCTGGAGGGGGGCCCGGAGCAGTTCTTC. V and J are TRBV29-1 and TRBJ2-1; perhaps D is TRBD1 or TRBD2 (6 bases each). The V gene's germline CDR1 is SQVTM and CDR2 ANQGSEA. The CDR3 covers 12 residues. V was cut by 6 bases and J by 10 bases, with 16 bases left in between.

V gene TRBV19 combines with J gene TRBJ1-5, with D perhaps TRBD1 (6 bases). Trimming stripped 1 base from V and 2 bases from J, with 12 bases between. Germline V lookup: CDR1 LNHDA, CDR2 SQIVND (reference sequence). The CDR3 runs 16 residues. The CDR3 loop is CASSIATGRGNQPQHF. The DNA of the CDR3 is TGTGCCAGTAGTATAGCGACAGGTCGGGGCAATCAGCCCCAGCATTTT.

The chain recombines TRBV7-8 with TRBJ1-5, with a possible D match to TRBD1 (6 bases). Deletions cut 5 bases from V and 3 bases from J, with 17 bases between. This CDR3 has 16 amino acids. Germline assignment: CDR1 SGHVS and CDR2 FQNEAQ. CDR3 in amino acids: CASSHWGPGVNQPQHF. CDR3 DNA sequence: TGTGCCAGCAGCCACTGGGGGCCAGGAGTCAATCAGCCCCAGCATTTT.

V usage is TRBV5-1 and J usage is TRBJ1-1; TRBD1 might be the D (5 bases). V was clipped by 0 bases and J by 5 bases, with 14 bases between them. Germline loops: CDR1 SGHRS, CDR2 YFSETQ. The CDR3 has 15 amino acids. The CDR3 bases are TGCGCCAGCAGCTTGGAGGGGCAGAAGGGGACTGAAGCTTTCTTT. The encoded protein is CASSLEGQKGTEAFF.

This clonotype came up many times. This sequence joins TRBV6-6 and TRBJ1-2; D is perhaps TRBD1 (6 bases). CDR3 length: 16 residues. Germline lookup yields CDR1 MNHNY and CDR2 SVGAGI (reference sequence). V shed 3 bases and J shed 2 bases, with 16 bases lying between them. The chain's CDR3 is CASSYSGGRGNYGYTF. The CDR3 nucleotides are TGTGCCAGCAGTTATTCTGGGGGGCGAGGGAACTATGGCTACACCTTC.

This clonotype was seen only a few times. The CDR3 is CASSDWTGGYNEQFF. Here the CDR3 DNA reads TGTGCCAGCAGCGACTGGACAGGGGGCTACAATGAGCAGTTCTTC. The gene calls are TRBV7-9 and TRBJ2-1; 10 bases are a match to TRBD1. Germline trimming cut 5 bases from V and 3 bases from J; bases unmatched to any gene: 4. The germline V gene encodes CDR1 SEHNR and CDR2 FQNEAQ (reference sequence). The CDR3 is 15 amino acids.

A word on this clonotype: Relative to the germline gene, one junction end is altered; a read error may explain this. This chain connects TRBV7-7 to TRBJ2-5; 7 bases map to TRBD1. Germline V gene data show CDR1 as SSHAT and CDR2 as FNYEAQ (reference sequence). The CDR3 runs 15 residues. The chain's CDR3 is CASSPDRANKNEQYF. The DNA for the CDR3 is TGTGCTAGCAGTCCAGACAGGGCAAATAAGAATGAGCAGTACTTC.

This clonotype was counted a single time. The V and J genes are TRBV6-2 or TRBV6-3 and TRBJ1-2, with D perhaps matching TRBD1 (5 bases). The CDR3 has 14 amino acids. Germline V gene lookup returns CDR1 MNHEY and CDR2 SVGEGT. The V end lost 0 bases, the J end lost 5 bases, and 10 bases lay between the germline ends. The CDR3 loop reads CASSYSPREYGYTF. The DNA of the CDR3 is TGTGCCAGCAGTTACTCCCCCAGGGAATATGGCTACACCTTC.

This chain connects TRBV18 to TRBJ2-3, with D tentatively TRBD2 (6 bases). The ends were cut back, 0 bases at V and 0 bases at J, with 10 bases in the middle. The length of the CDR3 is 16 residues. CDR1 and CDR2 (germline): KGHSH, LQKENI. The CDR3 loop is CASSPPLARSTDTQYF. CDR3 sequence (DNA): TGTGCCAGCTCACCACCGCTAGCGCGTAGCACAGATACGCAGTATTTT.

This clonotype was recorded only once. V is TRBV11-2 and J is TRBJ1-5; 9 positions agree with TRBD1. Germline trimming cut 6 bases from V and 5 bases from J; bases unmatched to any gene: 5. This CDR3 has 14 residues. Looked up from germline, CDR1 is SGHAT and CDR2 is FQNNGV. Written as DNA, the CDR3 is TGTGCCAGCAGTCGGACAGGGGTCGATCAGCCCCAGCATTTT. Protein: CASSRTGVDQPQHF.

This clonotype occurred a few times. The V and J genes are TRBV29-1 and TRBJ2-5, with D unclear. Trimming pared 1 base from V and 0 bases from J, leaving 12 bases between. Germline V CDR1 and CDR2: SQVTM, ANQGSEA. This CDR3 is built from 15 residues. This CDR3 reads CSVEVPGQYQETQYF. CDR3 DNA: TGCAGCGTTGAAGTGCCAGGCCAGTACCAAGAGACCCAGTACTTC.

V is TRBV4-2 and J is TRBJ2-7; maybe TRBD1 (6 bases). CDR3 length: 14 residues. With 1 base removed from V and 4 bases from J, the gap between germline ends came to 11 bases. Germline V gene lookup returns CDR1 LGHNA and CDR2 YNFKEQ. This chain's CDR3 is CASSQGGLMYEQYF. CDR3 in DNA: TGTGCCAGCAGCCAAGGGGGGCTGATGTACGAGCAGTACTTC.

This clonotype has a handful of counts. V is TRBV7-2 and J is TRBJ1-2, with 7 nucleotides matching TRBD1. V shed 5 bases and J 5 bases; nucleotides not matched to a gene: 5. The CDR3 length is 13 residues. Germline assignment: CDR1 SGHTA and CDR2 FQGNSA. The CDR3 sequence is CASSPNRGYGYTF. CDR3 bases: TGTGCCAGCAGCCCCAACAGGGGTTATGGCTACACCTTC.

CDR3 sequence (DNA): TGCGCCAGCAGCTTGGAAGGGACAGGGAACGGGGAGCTGTTTTTT. Its protein product is CASSLEGTGNGELFF. This chain connects TRBV5-1 to TRBJ2-2; 9 nucleotides match TRBD1. This CDR3 has 15 amino acids. After removal of 0 bases from V and 7 bases from J, the junction contained 4 bases not matched to a gene. CDR1 and CDR2 (germline): SGHRS, YFSETQ.

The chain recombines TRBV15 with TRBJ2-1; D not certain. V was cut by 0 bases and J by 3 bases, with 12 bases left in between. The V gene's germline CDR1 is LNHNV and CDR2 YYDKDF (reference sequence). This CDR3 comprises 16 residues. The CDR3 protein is CATSRETSRNYNEQFF. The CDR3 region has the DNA TGTGCCACCAGCAGAGAAACCTCACGTAACTACAATGAGCAGTTCTTC.

The CDR3 region is CASSLPSAVSYEQYF. The DNA of the CDR3 is TGTGCCAGCAGCCTCCCCTCGGCGGTCTCCTACGAGCAGTACTTC. This chain connects TRBV7-2 to TRBJ2-7; D not certain. The CDR3 consists of 15 residues. The V and J ends lost 5 bases and 0 bases respectively, with 14 bases between them. CDR1 is SGHTA and CDR2 is FQGNSA in the germline V gene.

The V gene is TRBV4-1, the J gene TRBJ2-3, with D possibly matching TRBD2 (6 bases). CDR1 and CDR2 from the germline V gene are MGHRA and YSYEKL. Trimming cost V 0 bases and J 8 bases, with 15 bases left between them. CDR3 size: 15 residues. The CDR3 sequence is CASSQDLSGLPTQYF. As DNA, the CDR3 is TGCGCCAGCAGCCAAGATCTTTCGGGACTCCCTACGCAGTATTTT.

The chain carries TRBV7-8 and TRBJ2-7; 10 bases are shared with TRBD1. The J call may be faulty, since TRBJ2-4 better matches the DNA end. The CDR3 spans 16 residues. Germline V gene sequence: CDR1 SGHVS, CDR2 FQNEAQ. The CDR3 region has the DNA TGTGCCAGCAGCATCTTTCCGGGACAGGGGACAAACATTCAGTACTTC. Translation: CASSIFPGQGTNIQYF.

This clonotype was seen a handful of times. The CDR3 sequence: CASSLRPRDVGYTF. CDR3 nucleotide sequence: TGTGCCAGCAGCTTAAGGCCCCGGGATGTCGGCTACACCTTC. The chain links TRBV7-2 to TRBJ1-2, with D unclear. The CDR3 has 14 residues. CDR1 and CDR2 (germline): SGHTA, FQGNSA. V lost 2 bases, J lost 8 bases, and 15 bases lay in between.